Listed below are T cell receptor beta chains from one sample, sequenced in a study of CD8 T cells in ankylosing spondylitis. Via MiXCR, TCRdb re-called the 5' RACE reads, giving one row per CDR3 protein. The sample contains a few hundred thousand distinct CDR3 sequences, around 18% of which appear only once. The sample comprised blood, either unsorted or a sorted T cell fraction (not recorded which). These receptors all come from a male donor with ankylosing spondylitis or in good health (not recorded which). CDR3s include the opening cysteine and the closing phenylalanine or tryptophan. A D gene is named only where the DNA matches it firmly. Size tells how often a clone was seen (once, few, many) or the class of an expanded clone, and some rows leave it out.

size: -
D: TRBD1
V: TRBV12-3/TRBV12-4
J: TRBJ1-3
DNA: TGTGCCAGCAATCTACAGGGGGCTGACACCATATATTTT
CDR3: CASNLQGADTIYF

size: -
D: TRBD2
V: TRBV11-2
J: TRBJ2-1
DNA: TGTGCCAGCAGCTTAGATCGAAGCGGGAGCAATGAGCAGTTCTTC
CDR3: CASSLDRSGSNEQFF

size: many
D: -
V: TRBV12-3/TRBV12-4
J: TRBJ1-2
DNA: TGTGCCAGCAGTTTAGGTGGCATAGATGGCTACACCTTC
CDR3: CASSLGGIDGYTF

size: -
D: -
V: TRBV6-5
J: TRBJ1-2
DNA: TGTGCCAGCAGTTACCGGGGGGAAGGCTATGGCTACACCTTC
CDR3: CASSYRGEGYGYTF

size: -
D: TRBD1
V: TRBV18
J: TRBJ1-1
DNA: TGTGCCAGCTCACCTCAACAGGGGTCGGGCACTGAAGCTTTCTTT
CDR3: CASSPQQGSGTEAFF

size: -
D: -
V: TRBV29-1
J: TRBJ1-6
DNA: TGCAGCGCCGCGACAGGCCAAGGCGGTTCACCCCTCCACTTT
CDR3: CSAATGQGGSPLHF

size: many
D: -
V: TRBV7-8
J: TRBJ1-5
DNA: TGTGCCAGCAGCTCAATAAGGGGGAGTCAGCCCCAGCATTTT
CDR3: CASSSIRGSQPQHF

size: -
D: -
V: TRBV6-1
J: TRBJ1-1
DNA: TGTGCCAGCAGTACCTTAGGGGGGAGCACTGAAGCTTTCTTT
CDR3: CASSTLGGSTEAFF

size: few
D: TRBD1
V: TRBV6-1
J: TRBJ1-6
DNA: TGTGCCAGCAGTCTAACAGGGGATTCACCCCTCCACTTT
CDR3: CASSLTGDSPLHF

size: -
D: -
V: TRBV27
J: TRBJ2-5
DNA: TGTGCCAGCAGTTTGATGGGAGAGGAGACCCAGTACTTC
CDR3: CASSLMGEETQYF

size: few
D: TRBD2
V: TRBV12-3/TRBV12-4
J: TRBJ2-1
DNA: TGTGCCAGCAGTAGCGGGGTGGGGCAGTTCTTC
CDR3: CASSSGVGQFF

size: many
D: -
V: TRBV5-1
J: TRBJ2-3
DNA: TGTGCCAGCAGCTTAACAGGCTCTAGCACAGATACGCAGTATTTT
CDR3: CASSLTGSSTDTQYF

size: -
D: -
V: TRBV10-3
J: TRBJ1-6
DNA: TGTGCCATCATGGCAGGAGGGAATTCACCCCTCCACTTT
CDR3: CAIMAGGNSPLHF

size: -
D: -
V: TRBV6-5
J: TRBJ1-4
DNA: TGTGCCAGCAGTTACTCGAATCGCCGGCGGGAGGAAAAACTGTTTTTT
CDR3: CASSYSNRRREEKLFF

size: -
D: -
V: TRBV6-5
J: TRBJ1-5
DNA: TGTGCCAGCAGTTACTCCCAGGGTAATCAGCCCCAGCATTTT
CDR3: CASSYSQGNQPQHF

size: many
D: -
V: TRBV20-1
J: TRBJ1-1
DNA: TGCATTAGCCAGATGAACACTGAAGCTTTCTTT
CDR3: CISQMNTEAFF

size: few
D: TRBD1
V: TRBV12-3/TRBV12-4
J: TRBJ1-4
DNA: TGTGCCAGCAGTTCACGGACAGGGGAAGGCGAAAAACTGTTTTTT
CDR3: CASSSRTGEGEKLFF

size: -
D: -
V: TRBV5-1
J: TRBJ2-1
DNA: TGCGCCAGCAGCTTCCGAGACCAAAGGGCTCACAATGAGCAGTTCTTC
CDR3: CASSFRDQRAHNEQFF

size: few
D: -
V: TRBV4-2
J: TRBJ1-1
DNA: TGTGCCAGCAGCCAAGAGGAAACAGGGAACACTGAAGCTTTCTTT
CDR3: CASSQEETGNTEAFF

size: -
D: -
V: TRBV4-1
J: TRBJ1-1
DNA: TGCGCCAGCAGCCAAACCGTGGGCAGTCAACGGGACACTGAAGCTTTCTTT
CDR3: CASSQTVGSQRDTEAFF

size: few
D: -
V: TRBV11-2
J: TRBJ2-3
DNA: TGTGCCAGCAGCGCCAGTGATACGCAGTATTTT
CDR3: CASSASDTQYF

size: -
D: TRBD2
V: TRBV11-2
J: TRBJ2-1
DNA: TGTGCCAGCAGCTTAGCTAGGACTAGCGGTAAGAATGAGCAGTTCTTC
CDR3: CASSLARTSGKNEQFF

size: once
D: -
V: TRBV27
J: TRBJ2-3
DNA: TGTGCCAGCAGGTATAAGGGTAGCACAGATACGCAGTATTTT
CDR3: CASRYKGSTDTQYF

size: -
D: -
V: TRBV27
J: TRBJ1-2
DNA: TGTGCCAGCAGTCCAAGGGGAACGACCGACTATGGCTACACCTTC
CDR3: CASSPRGTTDYGYTF

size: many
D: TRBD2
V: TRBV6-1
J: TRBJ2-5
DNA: TGTGCCAGCGCTAGCGGAGAGACCCAGTACTTC
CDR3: CASASGETQYF

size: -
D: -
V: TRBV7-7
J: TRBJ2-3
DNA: TGTGCCAGCAGCCAAAGGGAACTCGATACGCAGTATTTT
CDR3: CASSQRELDTQYF

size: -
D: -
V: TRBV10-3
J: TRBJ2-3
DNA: TGTGCCACCAAGAGGGGGGCCGATACAGATACGCAGTATTTT
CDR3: CATKRGADTDTQYF